These 29 T cell receptor beta chains were all obtained from the same sample, sequenced in a study of blood T cell repertoires in COVID-19 (TCRdb year 2020). The receptor library was made with the immunoSEQ multiplex PCR assay. What TCRdb holds here is the immuneACCESS table cut down to in-frame rearrangements. Part of the clones is not present; checked against another copy, under half of the missing clones reflect an unresolved V gene, and the others are unexplained. Counted in this sample were 150,000 to 200,000 clones; 80% to 90% of them appeared once. Of the sample, about 8.6% falls within the top ten clones. The material sequenced was peripheral blood. Receptors were obtained from a man in his forties or fifties with active or convalescent COVID-19.

This clone was recorded a few times. The DNA of the CDR3 is TGTGCCTGGAGTGAAGATACAGGTTCGCGTAATTCACCCCTCCACTTT. Residues: CAWSEDTGSRNSPLHF. The chain recombines TRBV30 with TRBJ1-6; D possibly corresponds to TRBD1 (5 bases). Deletions cut 1 base from V and 6 bases from J, with 16 bases between. The CDR3 sequence is 16 residues long. Germline V gene data show CDR1 as GTSNPN and CDR2 as SVGIG (reference sequence).

The J gene is TRBJ1-2, the V gene TRBV6-5; 9 nucleotides match TRBD1. The V gene end was trimmed by 4 bases and the J gene end by 4 bases; junction bases not matched to a gene: 7. Germline V gives CDR1 MNHEY, CDR2 SVGAGI. This CDR3 is 15 amino acids long. The CDR3 region is CASSSGQGRGYGYTF. The DNA of the CDR3 is TGTGCCAGCAGTTCCGGACAGGGGAGGGGCTATGGCTACACCTTC.

The chain recombines TRBV5-5 with TRBJ1-2; D is unresolved. The CDR3 length is 15 residues. Germline V gene lookup returns CDR1 SGHKS and CDR2 YYEKEE (reference sequence). Trimming cost V 4 bases and J 8 bases, with 21 bases left between them. The CDR3 coding sequence is TGTGCCAGCAGCATTCGACATCAACCTATTGGGGGCTACACCTTC. Translating gives CASSIRHQPIGGYTF.

This chain joins TRBV30 and TRBJ1-5; no reliable D call. This CDR3 contains 14 residues. With 4 bases removed from V and 2 bases from J, the gap between germline ends came to 12 bases. Germline assignment: CDR1 GTSNPN and CDR2 SVGIG (reference sequence). CDR3 amino acids: CAWTHTLGNQPQHF. The CDR3 DNA is TGTGCCTGGACCCACACCCTTGGCAATCAGCCCCAGCATTTT.

V usage is TRBV5-1 and J usage is TRBJ2-7; a weak D match, TRBD1 (5 bases). Per germline, CDR1 SGHRS and CDR2 YFSETQ. Trimming took 1 base from V and 5 from J, leaving 13 bases between them. The CDR3 spans 14 residues. The CDR3 loop reads CASSLSQGMNEQYF. Here the CDR3 DNA reads TGCGCCAGCAGCTTGTCGCAGGGAATGAACGAGCAGTACTTC.

V usage is TRBV7-2 and J usage is TRBJ2-5, with 14 bases fitting TRBD2. V lost 3 bases, J lost 5 bases, and 8 bases stayed unmatched. This CDR3 is 17 amino acids long. CDR1 is SGHTA and CDR2 is FQGNSA in the germline V gene. As DNA, the CDR3 is TGTGCCAGCAGCTTCCGAGGGACTAGCGGGAGCCAGGAGACCCAGTACTTC. Translated, it gives CASSFRGTSGSQETQYF.

The chain has TRBV11-1 and TRBJ2-7; 7 bases fit TRBD1. With V trimmed by 1 base and J by 2 bases, 5 bases remained unmatched. The CDR3 is made up of 15 amino acids. Germline values: CDR1 SGHAT, CDR2 FQDESV (reference sequence). This chain's CDR3 is CASSLGDSQAYEQYF. The CDR3 coding sequence is TGTGCCAGCAGCTTAGGGGACAGTCAAGCCTACGAGCAGTACTTC.

The rearrangement joins TRBV6-5 to TRBJ1-2; tentative D call: TRBD1 (5 bases). Germline CDR1 and CDR2: MNHEY and SVGAGI. The CDR3 contains 14 residues. Trimming took 0 bases from V and 8 from J, leaving 13 bases between them. Written as DNA, the CDR3 is TGTGCCAGCAGTTACTCTAGGGGCATTGGCGGCTACACCTTC. It is translated as CASSYSRGIGGYTF.

The genes are TRBV6-6 and TRBJ1-1; tentative D call: TRBD1 (6 bases). Between the trimmed V and J ends, which lost 4 bases and 4 bases, there was a span of 13 bases. Germline loops: CDR1 MNHNY, CDR2 SVGAGI (reference sequence). The CDR3 extends over 14 amino acids. CDR3 loop: CASSWGQGSTEAFF. As DNA, the CDR3 is TGTGCCAGCAGTTGGGGCCAGGGGAGCACTGAAGCTTTCTTT.

The chain recombines TRBV29-1 with TRBJ1-1; D not certain. Germline V gives CDR1 SQVTM, CDR2 ANQGSEA. The CDR3 totals 13 residues. Trimming took 8 bases from V and 3 from J, leaving 16 bases between them. CDR3 in DNA: TGCAGCACGAAGGACGGACTTTACACTGAAGCTTTCTTT. It specifies CSTKDGLYTEAFF.

The chain couples TRBV24-1 to TRBJ2-5; TRBD2 agrees at 7 bases. The CDR3 consists of 18 residues. Germline CDR1 and CDR2: KGHDR and SFDVKD. The V segment lost 1 base and the J segment 0 bases; nucleotides outside the gene matches: 10. CDR3 sequence: CATSDLGQGAGYQETQYF. The CDR3 DNA sequence: TGTGCCACCAGTGATTTAGGGCAGGGAGCGGGGTACCAAGAGACCCAGTACTTC.

This sequence joins TRBV5-6 and TRBJ2-7; D is perhaps TRBD2 (5 bases). CDR1 and CDR2 from the germline V gene are SGHDT and YYEEEE. The V gene lost 2 bases and the J gene lost 3 bases, with 9 bases spanning the gap. CDR3 length equals 13 residues. DNA of the CDR3: TGTGCCAGCAGCTTATCGGGATACTACGAGCAGTACTTC. It yields the protein CASSLSGYYEQYF.

The chain carries TRBV5-1 and TRBJ1-1, with no clear D. V was clipped by 7 bases and J by 1 base, with 11 bases between them. The CDR3 is 13 residues long. CDR1 and CDR2 (germline): SGHRS, YFSETQ. Here the CDR3 DNA reads TGCGCCAGCTCCCTAATGAGGAACACTGAAGCTTTCTTT. Protein: CASSLMRNTEAFF.

V gene TRBV19 combines with J gene TRBJ1-5; no reliable D call. The germline V gene has CDR1 LNHDA and CDR2 SQIVND (reference sequence). V dropped 4 bases and J dropped 7 bases, with 11 bases sitting between them. The CDR3 covers 13 residues. In DNA, the CDR3 is TGTGCCAGTAGTAGGGAGGGAAGGCAGCCCCAGCATTTT. Its translation: CASSREGRQPQHF.

The V gene is TRBV29-1, the J gene TRBJ1-1; D ambiguous. CDR1 and CDR2 from the germline V gene are SQVTM and ANQGSEA. Trimming stripped 3 bases from V and 7 bases from J, with 15 bases between. The CDR3 extends over 13 amino acids. The CDR3 DNA is TGCAGCGTTGACCGGGGTCCCTTCGTTGAAGCTTTCTTT. Its translation: CSVDRGPFVEAFF. Looking up the rest from reference TRBV29-1 and TRBJ1-1 gives the full variable domain: SAVISQKPSRDICQRGTSLTIQCQVDSQVTMMFWYRQQPGQSLTLIATANQGSEATYESGFVIDKFPISRPNLTFSTLTVSNMSPEDSSIYLCSVDRGPFVEAFFGQGTRLTVV.

The chain carries TRBV14 and TRBJ1-3, with 8 bases identical to TRBD1. The CDR3 loop spans 15 amino acids. V shed 4 bases, J shed 2 bases, and the junction held 4 bases outside the gene matches. The V gene's germline CDR1 is SGHDN and CDR2 FVKESK. The CDR3 nucleotides read TGTGCCAGCAGCCTCTTACAGGGGGCTGGAAACACCATATATTTT. Its translation is CASSLLQGAGNTIYF.

The chain couples TRBV7-2 to TRBJ1-4, with D possibly matching TRBD1 (5 bases). There are 16 residues in the CDR3. Germline V CDR1 and CDR2: SGHTA, FQGNSA. Trimming left V 1 base short and J 8 bases short, with 17 bases between. The CDR3 nucleotides are TGTGCCAGCAGCTTAGGAGTGGCAGGGCCAGTGGAAAAACTGTTTTTT. It yields the protein CASSLGVAGPVEKLFF.

J is TRBJ1-2 and V is TRBV5-5; 10 nucleotides agree with TRBD1. J lost 4 bases, V lost 0 bases, and 0 bases had no gene match. CDR3 length: 14 amino acids. Germline V gives CDR1 SGHKS, CDR2 YYEKEE (reference sequence). The CDR3 here is CASSLGTGGYGYTF. CDR3 bases: TGTGCCAGCAGCTTGGGGACAGGGGGCTATGGCTACACCTTC. Full variable domain (missing parts from reference TRBV5-5 and TRBJ1-2): DAGVTQSPTHLIKTRGQQVTLRCSPISGHKSVSWYQQVLGQGPQFIFQYYEKEERGRGNFPDRFSARQFPNYSSELNVNALLLGDSALYLCASSLGTGGYGYTFGSGTRLTVV.

This clone has a handful of counts. Other DNA sequences in the sample encode the same CDR3. This chain uses TRBV11-2 with TRBJ2-1; tentatively, D is TRBD2 (5 bases). Germline V CDR1 and CDR2: SGHAT, FQNNGV. V was cut by 1 base and J by 7 bases, with 8 bases left in between. CDR3 size: 13 residues. The CDR3 nucleotides are TGTGCCAGCAGCTTAGCCGGGATGAATGAGCAGTTCTTC. Residues: CASSLAGMNEQFF.

The chain combines TRBV27 with TRBJ1-2; a weak D match, TRBD1 (5 bases). Germline V gives CDR1 MNHEY, CDR2 SMNVEV (reference sequence). V lost 8 bases and J lost 6, with 16 bases in between. This CDR3 has 13 amino acids. Here the CDR3 reads CASSLGGSDGYTF. The CDR3 DNA follows: TGTGCCAGCTCTCTCGGGGGAAGTGATGGCTACACCTTC.

The V call is TRBV30, the J call TRBJ1-6, with 8 positions matching TRBD1. Germline CDR1 and CDR2: GTSNPN and SVGIG (reference sequence). The CDR3 spans 15 residues. The J segment lost 1 base and the V segment lost 3 bases, leaving 2 bases of the junction unmatched. The CDR3 DNA follows: TGTGCCTGGAGGACAGGGGTTTCCTATAATTCACCCCTCCACTTT. It codes for CAWRTGVSYNSPLHF.

This clone showed up just once. The rearrangement joins TRBV15 to TRBJ2-1; the match to TRBD2 covers 11 bases. The V gene's germline CDR1 is LNHNV and CDR2 YYDKDF (reference sequence). V was clipped by 7 bases and J by 7 bases; unmatched bases: 6. CDR3 length: 14 residues. CDR3: CATTTSGRGNEQFF. The CDR3 coding sequence is TGTGCCACCACCACTAGCGGGAGAGGGAATGAGCAGTTCTTC.

The V and J genes are TRBV6-5 and TRBJ2-7, with TRBD2 matching over 10 bases. Trimming cost V 6 bases and J 0 bases; bases outside gene matches: 2. Germline V gene lookup returns CDR1 MNHEY and CDR2 SVGAGI. This CDR3 spans 14 amino acids. CDR3 region: CASRLAGASYEQYF. The CDR3 DNA reads TGTGCCAGCAGGCTAGCGGGGGCCTCCTACGAGCAGTACTTC.

The chain links TRBV19 to TRBJ2-6; D is perhaps TRBD2 (6 bases). The germline V and J ends were trimmed by 5 bases and 4 bases, with 18 bases remaining between them. Germline V gene lookup returns CDR1 LNHDA and CDR2 SQIVND (reference sequence). The length of the CDR3 is 17 residues. In DNA form, the CDR3 reads TGTGCCAGTAGTTTGCGGGGCACCTCCTCCGGGGCCAACGTCCTGACTTTC. Protein: CASSLRGTSSGANVLTF.

The chain uses TRBV11-3 and TRBJ2-2; D is perhaps TRBD2 (5 bases). V was pared by 0 bases and J by 8 bases, with 7 bases between. Germline CDR1 SGHNT, CDR2 YENEEA. The CDR3 runs to 13 residues. The CDR3 coding sequence is TGTGCCAGCAGCTTAGAGAGGGTTGGGGAGCTGTTTTTT. This gives the protein CASSLERVGELFF.

The chain couples TRBV5-3 to TRBJ2-7; 8 bases are shared with TRBD1. TRBV5-3 is designated an ORF whose function remains uncertain. Trimming at V came to 6 bases and at J to 5 bases, leaving 7 bases not matched to a gene. This CDR3 has 13 residues. CDR3 loop: CARTPGGMHEQYF. In nucleotides, the CDR3 is TGTGCCAGAACCCCAGGGGGCATGCACGAGCAGTACTTC.

This clone was counted between two and nine times. This chain uses TRBV9 with TRBJ1-2, with 10 bases lining up with TRBD1. CDR1 is SGDLS and CDR2 is YYNGEE in the germline V gene. The V gene end was trimmed by 4 bases and the J gene end by 7 bases; junction bases not matched to a gene: 10. This CDR3 is built from 15 residues. CDR3: CASSPTGTGEGGYTF. Written as DNA, the CDR3 is TGTGCCAGCAGCCCAACCGGGACAGGGGAGGGTGGCTACACCTTC.

The chain links TRBV11-1 to TRBJ2-2; D not resolved. V was pared by 5 bases and J by 2 bases, with 3 bases between. Germline V lookup: CDR1 SGHAT, CDR2 FQDESV (reference sequence). This CDR3 region has 12 residues. CDR3 in amino acids: CASSPNTGELFF. The DNA for the CDR3 is TGTGCCAGCAGCCCTAACACCGGGGAGCTGTTTTTT.

This chain connects TRBV21-1 to TRBJ1-2; TRBD1, the table's D call, lacks a check against the DNA. TRBV21-1 is tagged as a pseudogene. The CDR3 totals 14 residues. The CDR3 loop reads CASPKGALCYGYTF. CDR3 coding DNA: TGTGCCAGCCCAAAGGGGGCCCTTTGCTATGGCTACACCTTC.